The 25 T cell receptor beta chains below all came from one sample that was sequenced in a study of shared clonotypes between healthy human individuals. TCRdb's table, derived via immunoSEQ multiplex PCR, lists solely in-frame clones and lacks some. Of a few million clones detected, about 94% appear once; the ten largest clones hold about 1.7%. CD45RO-negative, CCR7-positively selected cells formed the naive CD8 fraction, excluding terminally differentiated effector memory CD45RA+ cells. The sample was naive CD8+ T cells from PBMCs. Receptors originate from a man aged 18 to 30 in good health. Some clones in this sample may be carry-over from other donors' samples.

The chain employs TRBV6-5 and TRBJ1-4, with a tentative D call TRBD1 (5 bases). Deletions cut 6 bases from V and 4 bases from J, with 12 bases between. Per germline, CDR1 MNHEY and CDR2 SVGAGI. CDR3 length: 14 amino acids. CDR3 DNA sequence: TGTGCCAGCAGCACGGGACTAGATAATGAAAAACTGTTTTTT. This translates into CASSTGLDNEKLFF.

J is TRBJ2-3 and V is TRBV7-8; D call uncertain. Germline V gene data show CDR1 as SGHVS and CDR2 as FQNEAQ. The CDR3 contains 17 residues. The V end was cut by 2 bases, the J end by 0 bases, with 15 bases between. In nucleotides, the CDR3 is TGTGCCAGCAGCTTAAGATTTGCGGATACTAGCACAGATACGCAGTATTTT. It specifies CASSLRFADTSTDTQYF. Using reference TRBV7-8 and TRBJ2-3 for the parts outside the CDR3, the full variable domain is GAGVSQSPRYKVAKRGQDVALRCDPISGHVSLFWYQQALGQGPEFLTYFQNEAQLDKSGLPSDRFFAERPEGSVSTLKIQRTQQEDSAVYLCASSLRFADTSTDTQYFGPGTRLTVL.

The chain recombines TRBV11-2 with TRBJ2-5, with D unresolved. CDR1 and CDR2 from the germline V gene are SGHAT and FQNNGV. CDR3 size: 15 residues. Trimming removed 2 bases at V and 5 bases at J, with 15 bases between. The CDR3 coding sequence is TGTGCCAGCAGCTTATTAGGAATCCGAGGCGAGACCCAGTACTTC. This translates into CASSLLGIRGETQYF.

For this clone: The same CDR3 arises from other DNA sequences in this sample as well. This chain links TRBV25-1 with TRBJ2-1, with TRBD2 as a possible D gene (6 bases). The CDR3 totals 13 residues. The germline V and J ends were trimmed by 9 bases and 7 bases, with 16 bases remaining between them. Germline CDR1 reads MGHDK; CDR2 reads SYGVNS. CDR3: CASSRGGANEQFF. The CDR3 DNA follows: TGTGCCAGTAGCCGGGGCGGGGCAAATGAGCAGTTCTTC.

This rearrangement joins TRBV19 to TRBJ2-7, with TRBD2 as a possible D gene (5 bases). Trimming removed 6 bases at V and 1 base at J, with 10 bases between. The CDR3 extends over 13 amino acids. The germline gives CDR1 LNHDA, CDR2 SQIVND (reference sequence). CDR3 amino acids: CASSRTDSYEQYF. The CDR3 region has the DNA TGTGCCAGTAGCAGGACTGATTCCTACGAGCAGTACTTC.

The gene calls are TRBV27 and TRBJ2-7; TRBD1 might be the D (6 bases). The CDR3 consists of 17 residues. Germline lookup yields CDR1 MNHEY and CDR2 SMNVEV (reference sequence). V lost 7 bases and J lost 1, with 23 bases in between. CDR3 coding DNA: TGTGCCAGCACTTCTCTACTCCAACAGGGTGGGTCCTACGAGCAGTACTTC. Protein: CASTSLLQQGGSYEQYF.

Remarks on this clone: The same CDR3 can be traced to other DNA sequences in this sample. The chain uses TRBV28 and TRBJ2-7, with D perhaps matching TRBD2 (5 bases). V was trimmed by 3 bases and J by 5 bases, leaving 8 bases between them. Germline loops: CDR1 MDHEN, CDR2 SYDVKM. The CDR3 has 12 residues. The CDR3 DNA is TGTGCCAGCAGTTTCGGGGTTGACGAGCAGTACTTC. Translated, it gives CASSFGVDEQYF.

This sequence joins TRBV27 and TRBJ2-7; D is uncertain. Trimming removed 3 bases at V and 0 bases at J, with 15 bases between. In germline, CDR1 is MNHEY, CDR2 SMNVEV (reference sequence). The CDR3 length is 16 residues. CDR3 bases: TGTGCCAGCAGTTTTCTAGGTTTACCCTCCTCCTACGAGCAGTACTTC. Translated, it gives CASSFLGLPSSYEQYF.

This rearrangement joins TRBV28 to TRBJ1-1, with D unresolved. Trimming took off 2 bases at V and 5 bases at J, with 15 bases between the two ends. This CDR3 has 15 amino acids. Germline V gives CDR1 MDHEN, CDR2 SYDVKM. For the CDR3, the DNA is TGTGCCAGCAGTTTACGTGGTTTAGATGTAACTGAAGCTTTCTTT. The encoded protein is CASSLRGLDVTEAFF.

J is TRBJ2-1 and V is TRBV9; TRBD2 agrees at 12 bases. The CDR3 is 15 residues long. Germline CDR1 reads SGDLS; CDR2 reads YYNGEE. The trim removed 3 bases at V and 7 bases at J, leaving 5 bases unmatched. CDR3 region: CASSASGRAVNEQFF. CDR3 sequence (DNA): TGTGCCAGCAGCGCTAGCGGGAGGGCCGTAAATGAGCAGTTCTTC. The full variable domain, completed using reference TRBV9 and TRBJ2-1, is DSGVTQTPKHLITATGQRVTLRCSPRSGDLSVYWYQQSLDQGLQFLIQYYNGEERAKGNILERFSAQQFPDLHSELNLSSLELGDSALYFCASSASGRAVNEQFFGPGTRLTVL.

V and J are TRBV9 and TRBJ2-1; 8 bases agree with TRBD2. J gave up 6 bases and V 3 bases, and 11 bases lay outside the gene matches. The germline gives CDR1 SGDLS, CDR2 YYNGEE. The CDR3 loop spans 16 amino acids. This CDR3 is CASSEGKREPFNEQFF. CDR3 nucleotide sequence: TGTGCCAGCAGCGAAGGGAAGCGGGAGCCTTTCAATGAGCAGTTCTTC.

The rearrangement links TRBV27 to TRBJ2-1; D is possibly TRBD2 (6 bases). V dropped 2 bases and J dropped 0 bases, with 11 bases sitting between them. The CDR3 is 16 amino acids. In germline, CDR1 is MNHEY, CDR2 SMNVEV (reference sequence). CDR3 sequence: CASSLGGSDSYNEQFF. CDR3 in DNA: TGTGCCAGCAGTTTAGGAGGGTCGGACTCCTACAATGAGCAGTTCTTC.

The chain joins TRBV12-5 to TRBJ1-1; tentatively, D is TRBD1 (6 bases). Trimming removed 1 base from V and 0 bases from J, with 12 bases in between. The CDR3 extends over 16 amino acids. Germline V gene data show CDR1 as LGHNT and CDR2 as FRNRAP. The CDR3 DNA reads as TGTGCTAGTGGTTTGGGACCGGACAGATTGAACACTGAAGCTTTCTTT. Encoded protein: CASGLGPDRLNTEAFF.

This chain links TRBV4-1 with TRBJ2-1, with TRBD2 matching 8 bases. The ends lost 5 bases at V and 8 bases at J; junction bases unmatched: 11. CDR3 length: 15 residues. The germline V gene encodes CDR1 MGHRA and CDR2 YSYEKL. CDR3 nucleotides: TGCGCCAGCAGCTTCCGACAGCGGGAGCTCGATGAGCAGTTCTTC. This codes for CASSFRQRELDEQFF.

The rearrangement links TRBV27 to TRBJ1-5, with TRBD1 matching 11 bases. Germline trimming cut 6 bases from V and 0 bases from J; bases unmatched to any gene: 4. The CDR3 length is 16 residues. From germline, CDR1 is MNHEY and CDR2 SMNVEV (reference sequence). The CDR3 here is CASSHGTGGSNQPQHF. Here the CDR3 DNA reads TGTGCCAGCAGCCACGGGACAGGGGGTAGCAATCAGCCCCAGCATTTT.

The J gene is TRBJ1-1, the V gene TRBV9; possibly TRBD1 for D (6 bases). Germline V gene lookup returns CDR1 SGDLS and CDR2 YYNGEE. The CDR3 length is 17 residues. Between the trimmed V and J ends, which lost 4 bases and 1 base, there was a span of 20 bases. This chain's CDR3 is CASSPYASRGKNTEAFF. CDR3 in DNA: TGTGCCAGCAGCCCCTACGCATCGAGGGGGAAGAACACTGAAGCTTTCTTT.

V is TRBV10-1 and J is TRBJ1-1; tentative D call: TRBD1 (6 bases). The V end lost 3 bases, the J end lost 1 base, and 12 bases lay between the germline ends. The CDR3 consists of 15 residues. Germline V lookup: CDR1 WNHNN, CDR2 SYGVQD (reference sequence). In DNA, the CDR3 is TGCGCCAGCAGTGATTTGCGGGGGGCGAACACTGAAGCTTTCTTT. It yields the protein CASSDLRGANTEAFF.

The chain links TRBV13 to TRBJ1-2, with 8 bases identical to TRBD1. The germline CDR1 and CDR2 sequences are PRHDT and FYEKMQ (reference sequence). The junction had 7 bases not matched to a gene; V was cut back by 0 bases and J by 7 bases. There are 15 residues in the CDR3. CDR3 protein: CASSLGGQGRGGYTF. In DNA form, the CDR3 reads TGTGCCAGCAGCTTAGGCGGACAGGGCAGGGGTGGCTACACCTTC. Looking up the rest from reference TRBV13 and TRBJ1-2 gives the full variable domain: AAGVIQSPRHLIKEKRETATLKCYPIPRHDTVYWYQQGPGQDPQFLISFYEKMQSDKGSIPDRFSAQQFSDYHSELNMSSLELGDSALYFCASSLGGQGRGGYTFGSGTRLTVV.

This chain uses TRBV25-1 with TRBJ2-5; 8 bases align to TRBD1. The CDR3 sequence is 15 residues long. V shed 6 bases, J shed 4 bases, and the junction held 10 bases outside the gene matches. Germline values: CDR1 MGHDK, CDR2 SYGVNS. The CDR3 bases are TGTGCCAGCAGCCCGACAGGGGACCTTCGAGAGACCCAGTACTTC. This gives the protein CASSPTGDLRETQYF.

The genes are TRBV20-1 and TRBJ2-1; no reliable D call. V lost 3 bases and J lost 9, with 9 bases in between. Per the germline V gene, CDR1 is DFQATT and CDR2 is SNEGSKA (reference sequence). The CDR3 totals 11 residues. CDR3 DNA sequence: TGCAGTGCTAGGTGGTCGACTGAGCAGTTCTTC. Translating gives CSARWSTEQFF.

Turning to this clone: At the DNA level, this CDR3 is encoded by other sequences in the same sample as well. The V call is TRBV28, the J call TRBJ2-3, with TRBD2 identical over 7 bases. Germline CDR1 and CDR2: MDHEN and SYDVKM. The CDR3 length is 14 residues. Germline trimming cut 2 bases from V and 3 bases from J; bases unmatched to any gene: 2. The CDR3 is CASSLTSATDTQYF. In DNA form, the CDR3 reads TGTGCCAGCAGTTTAACTAGCGCGACAGATACGCAGTATTTT.

The CDR3 DNA is TGTGCCAGCAGCTCTGGGGTCACCTACGAGCAGTACTTC. Residues: CASSSGVTYEQYF. This chain joins TRBV11-2 and TRBJ2-7; no definite D call. CDR1 and CDR2 (germline): SGHAT, FQNNGV. Trimming removed 4 bases at V and 2 bases at J, with 9 bases between. The CDR3 spans 13 residues.

The genes are TRBV28 and TRBJ1-2, with 11 nucleotides matching TRBD1. The CDR3 is made up of 18 amino acids. CDR1 is MDHEN and CDR2 is SYDVKM in the germline V gene. V dropped 3 bases and J dropped 6; count of bases not matched to a gene: 15. DNA for the CDR3: TGTGCCAGCAGTTTTCTCCCATCCCGGACAGGGGGCTGGCATGGCTACACCTTC. Residues: CASSFLPSRTGGWHGYTF.

To note about this clone: A read error may produce the germline difference seen at one junction end. J is TRBJ1-2 and V is TRBV29-1; D might be TRBD1 (6 bases). Germline lookup yields CDR1 SQVTM and CDR2 ANQGSEA. This CDR3 has 11 residues. The CDR3 region has the DNA TGCAGCTCCGAACCCCAAACAGGGTCTGACTTC. Amino acids: CSSEPQTGSDF.

The V call is TRBV9, the J call TRBJ2-2; 9 bases line up with TRBD2. V lost 0 bases to trimming and J lost 1 base; unmatched junction nucleotides: 4. Germline lookup yields CDR1 SGDLS and CDR2 YYNGEE. This CDR3 is 17 amino acids long. The CDR3 DNA reads as TGTGCCAGCAGCGTAGGCCTAGCGGGACGGAACACCGGGGAGCTGTTTTTT. It encodes CASSVGLAGRNTGELFF.